This TCR beta chain was documented in a study of pediatric ulcerative colitis. Sequencing was at survey level. Samples were sequenced at Survey level, maximum 500,000 reads. Only in-frame clones appear in the TCRdb table, and some are missing; sequencing was by immunoSEQ multiplex PCR. The repertoire holds about 60,000 clones, with around 86% as singletons. Findings of the study overall: Blood samples from a couple of patients yielded substantially fewer templates and were excluded from blood-rectal overlap analysis.

For this clone: Its antigen remains unknown.

The CDR3 has 15 amino acids. V lost 6 bases and J 1 base, leaving 12 bases between the germline ends. The germline CDR1 and CDR2 sequences are SGHTA and FQGTGA. The clonotype originates from a boy aged 10-17 years who was a control in a study of pediatric ulcerative colitis. The sample comprised blood. The chain is built from TRBV7-3 and TRBJ2-2, with a tentative D call TRBD2 (6 bases). The CDR3 reads CASRSGRRNTGELFF. The CDR3 region has the DNA TGTGCCAGCAGATCGGGGAGGAGGAACACCGGGGAGCTGTTTTTT.